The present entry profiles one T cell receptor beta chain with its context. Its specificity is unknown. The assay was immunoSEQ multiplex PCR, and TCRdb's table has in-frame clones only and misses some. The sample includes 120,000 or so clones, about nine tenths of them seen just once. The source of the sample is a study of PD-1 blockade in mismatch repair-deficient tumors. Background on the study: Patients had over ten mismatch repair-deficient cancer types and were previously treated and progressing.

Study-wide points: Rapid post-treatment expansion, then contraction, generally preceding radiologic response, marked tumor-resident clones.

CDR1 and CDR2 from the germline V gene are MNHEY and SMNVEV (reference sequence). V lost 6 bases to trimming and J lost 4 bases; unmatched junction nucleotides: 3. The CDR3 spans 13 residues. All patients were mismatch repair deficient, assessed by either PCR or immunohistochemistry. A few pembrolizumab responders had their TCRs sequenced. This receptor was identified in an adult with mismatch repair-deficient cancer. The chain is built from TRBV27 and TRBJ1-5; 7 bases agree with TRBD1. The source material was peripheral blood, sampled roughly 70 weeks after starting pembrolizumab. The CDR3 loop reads CASRHRGNQPQHF. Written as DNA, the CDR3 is TGTGCCAGCAGACACAGGGGAAATCAGCCCCAGCATTTT.